The 12 T cell receptor beta chains in this list originate from one sample, sequenced in a study of T cell repertoires in cytomegalovirus infection. These TCRs are of unknown antigen specificity. TCRdb ran MiXCR on the reads and lists one entry per CDR3 protein. Of just over 450,000 distinct CDR3 sequences in the sample, more than 40% were seen once. This specimen consisted of cultured PBMCs, obtained from culture after CMV antigen stimulation. These receptor sequences come from a human donor in good health (CMV status not recorded). Some clones in this sample may be carry-over from other donors' samples.

CDR3 sequence: CAIPGGEKLFF. DNA of the CDR3: TGTGCCATACCAGGGGGGGAAAAACTGTTTTTT. The chain recombines TRBV7-2 with TRBJ1-4; 7 bases map to TRBD1. Per the germline V gene, CDR1 is SGHTA and CDR2 is FQGNSA. The CDR3 has 11 amino acids. V dropped 10 bases and J dropped 8; count of bases not matched to a gene: 4.

V is TRBV6-1 and J is TRBJ1-6; D call uncertain. CDR3 length equals 15 residues. CDR1 MNHNS and CDR2 SASEGT come from the germline V gene. V gave up 5 bases and J gave up 2 bases, with 10 bases separating them. In nucleotides, the CDR3 is TGTGCCAGCAGTCAGAGTGTTCCCTATAATTCACCCCTCCACTTT. Protein sequence: CASSQSVPYNSPLHF.

The chain couples TRBV7-8 to TRBJ2-4; the D gene could be TRBD1 or TRBD2 (6 bases each). V dropped 7 bases and J dropped 0 bases, with 16 bases sitting between them. Germline lookup yields CDR1 SGHVS and CDR2 FQNEAQ. This CDR3 contains 16 residues. The CDR3, as DNA: TGTGCCAGCACCACAAGGGGGGAAGGAGCCAAAAACATTCAGTACTTC. It yields the protein CASTTRGEGAKNIQYF.

The rearrangement joins TRBV7-2 to TRBJ1-4, with a tentative D call TRBD1 (5 bases). The CDR3 covers 16 residues. The V gene lost 5 bases and the J gene lost 7 bases, with 20 bases spanning the gap. Germline V gene sequence: CDR1 SGHTA, CDR2 FQGNSA. The DNA of the CDR3 is TGTGCCAGCAGCCCGGACCTGCTTCAGAGGGGTGAAAAACTGTTTTTT. This gives the protein CASSPDLLQRGEKLFF.

The rearrangement joins TRBV29-1 to TRBJ1-2, with D maybe TRBD1 (5 bases). Germline assignment: CDR1 SQVTM and CDR2 ANQGSEA. The length of the CDR3 is 14 residues. Between the trimmed V and J ends, which lost 3 bases and 4 bases, there was a span of 15 bases. As DNA, the CDR3 is TGCAGCGTTGAGGAGGACGAGGGGATCTATGGCTACACCTTC. Its translation is CSVEEDEGIYGYTF. The variable domain in full, with the rest retrieved from reference TRBV29-1 and TRBJ1-2, is SAVISQKPSRDICQRGTSLTIQCQVDSQVTMMFWYRQQPGQSLTLIATANQGSEATYESGFVIDKFPISRPNLTFSTLTVSNMSPEDSSIYLCSVEEDEGIYGYTFGSGTRLTVV.

This clonotype turned up a few times. The chain has TRBV7-2 and TRBJ2-7; D might be TRBD2 (5 bases). Looked up from germline, CDR1 is SGHTA and CDR2 is FQGNSA. The length of the CDR3 is 14 residues. The V end was cut by 6 bases, the J end by 3 bases, with 15 bases between. CDR3 sequence: CASRTMGGNYEQYF. Here the CDR3 DNA reads TGTGCCAGCAGGACTATGGGCGGAAACTACGAGCAGTACTTC.

This clonotype was picked up many times. The chain carries TRBV6-1 and TRBJ2-3; D gene uncertain. V lost 5 bases and J lost 1, with 10 bases in between. CDR1 MNHNS and CDR2 SASEGT come from the germline V gene. The length of the CDR3 is 14 residues. CDR3 sequence: CASSSSWRTDTQYF. As DNA, the CDR3 is TGTGCCAGCAGTTCGAGTTGGCGCACAGATACGCAGTATTTT.

V gene TRBV7-2 combines with J gene TRBJ2-7; D is unclear. The CDR3 spans 13 residues. Germline CDR1 reads SGHTA; CDR2 reads FQGNSA. V lost 3 bases, J lost 3 bases, and 9 bases lay in between. CDR3 bases: TGTGCCAGCAGCTTGGCAGGCTACTACGAGCAGTACTTC. Its protein product is CASSLAGYYEQYF.

The rearrangement links TRBV6-6 to TRBJ2-7; 7 bases fit TRBD2. The CDR3 loop spans 14 amino acids. Germline values: CDR1 MNHNY, CDR2 SVGAGI (reference sequence). V shed 5 bases, J shed 0 bases, and the junction held 4 bases outside the gene matches. The CDR3 DNA follows: TGTGCCAGCAGTGGCGGGAGCAGCTCCTACGAGCAGTACTTC. Translated: CASSGGSSSYEQYF.

This chain uses TRBV7-9 with TRBJ2-7, with TRBD1 matching 10 bases. Germline trimming cut 2 bases from V and 6 bases from J; bases unmatched to any gene: 7. This CDR3 comprises 15 residues. CDR1 and CDR2 from the germline V gene are SEHNR and FQNEAQ (reference sequence). In DNA, the CDR3 is TGTGCCAGCAGCTTAATGACCGGGACAGGGGTCGAGCAGTACTTC. This gives the protein CASSLMTGTGVEQYF.

The chain employs TRBV20-1 and TRBJ2-1, with a possible D match to TRBD2 (6 bases). The V end was cut by 0 bases, the J end by 10 bases, with 19 bases between. This CDR3 spans 15 amino acids. Per the germline V gene, CDR1 is DFQATT and CDR2 is SNEGSKA (reference sequence). CDR3 protein: CSARDPLAPPGEQFF. The CDR3 DNA is TGCAGTGCTAGAGATCCCCTAGCGCCTCCGGGGGAGCAGTTCTTC.

This clonotype appeared a single time. The rearrangement joins TRBV11-2 to TRBJ2-2, with a tentative D call TRBD1 (6 bases). Germline V gene sequence: CDR1 SGHAT, CDR2 FQNNGV. With 6 bases removed from V and 0 bases from J, the gap between germline ends came to 14 bases. This CDR3 comprises 16 residues. CDR3 DNA: TGTGCCAGCAGGAGATTAGGGGGTCCGAACACCGGGGAGCTGTTTTTT. This encodes CASRRLGGPNTGELFF.